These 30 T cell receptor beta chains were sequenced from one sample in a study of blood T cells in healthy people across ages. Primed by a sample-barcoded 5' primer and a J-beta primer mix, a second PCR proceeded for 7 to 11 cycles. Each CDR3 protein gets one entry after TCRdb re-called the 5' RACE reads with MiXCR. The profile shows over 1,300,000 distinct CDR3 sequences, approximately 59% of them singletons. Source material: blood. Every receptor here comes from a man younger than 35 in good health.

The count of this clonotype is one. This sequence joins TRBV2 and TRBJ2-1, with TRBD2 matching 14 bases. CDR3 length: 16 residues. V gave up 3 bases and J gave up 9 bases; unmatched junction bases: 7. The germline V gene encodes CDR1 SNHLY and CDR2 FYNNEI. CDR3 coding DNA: TGTGCCAGCAGTGATTTCCGGACTAGCGGGAGGATTGAGCAGTTCTTC. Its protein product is CASSDFRTSGRIEQFF.

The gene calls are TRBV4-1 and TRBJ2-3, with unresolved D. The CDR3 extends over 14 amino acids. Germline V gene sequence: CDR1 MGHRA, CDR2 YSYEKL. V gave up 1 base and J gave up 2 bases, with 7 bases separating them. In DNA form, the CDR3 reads TGCGCCAGCAGCCAAGCGTTTTCCACAGATACGCAGTATTTT. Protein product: CASSQAFSTDTQYF.

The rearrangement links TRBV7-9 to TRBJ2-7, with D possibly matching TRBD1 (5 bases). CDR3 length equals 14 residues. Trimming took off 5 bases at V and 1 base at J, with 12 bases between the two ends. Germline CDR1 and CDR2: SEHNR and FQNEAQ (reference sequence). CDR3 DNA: TGTGCCAGCAGCACAAATAGACAGTCCTACGAGCAGTACTTC. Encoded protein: CASSTNRQSYEQYF.

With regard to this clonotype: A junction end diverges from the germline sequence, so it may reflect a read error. Here the CDR3 reads CVSSHRGSEFEQFF. CDR3 DNA: TGCGTCAGCAGCCACAGGGGGAGTGAGTTTGAGCAGTTCTTC. This rearrangement joins TRBV4-1 to TRBJ2-1, with TRBD1 matching over 8 bases. This CDR3 has 14 residues. Germline assignment: CDR1 MGHRA and CDR2 YSYEKL.

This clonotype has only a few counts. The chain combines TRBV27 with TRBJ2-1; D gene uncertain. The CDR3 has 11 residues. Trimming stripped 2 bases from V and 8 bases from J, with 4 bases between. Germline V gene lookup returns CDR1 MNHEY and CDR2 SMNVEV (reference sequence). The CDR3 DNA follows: TGTGCCAGCAGTTTACTGCATGAGCAGTTCTTC. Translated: CASSLLHEQFF.

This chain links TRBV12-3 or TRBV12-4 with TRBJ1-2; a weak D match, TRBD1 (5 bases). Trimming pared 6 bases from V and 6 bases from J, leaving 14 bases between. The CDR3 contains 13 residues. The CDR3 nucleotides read TGTGCCAGCAGCGTAGGGGTTGGGGATGGCTACACCTTC. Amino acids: CASSVGVGDGYTF.

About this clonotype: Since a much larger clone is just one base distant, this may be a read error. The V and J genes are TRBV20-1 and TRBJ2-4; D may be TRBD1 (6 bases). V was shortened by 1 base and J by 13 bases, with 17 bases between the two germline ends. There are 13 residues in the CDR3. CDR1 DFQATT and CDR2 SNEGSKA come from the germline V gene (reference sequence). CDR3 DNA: TGCAGTGCTAGAGGGGCAGGGGATTATGAGCAGTACTTC. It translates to CSARGAGDYEQYF.

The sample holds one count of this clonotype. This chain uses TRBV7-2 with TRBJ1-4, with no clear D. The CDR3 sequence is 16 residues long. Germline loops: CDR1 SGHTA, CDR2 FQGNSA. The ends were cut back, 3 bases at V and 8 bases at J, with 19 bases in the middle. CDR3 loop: CASSFSLREATEKLFF. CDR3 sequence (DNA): TGTGCCAGCAGCTTTTCTTTAAGGGAAGCGACCGAAAAACTGTTTTTT.

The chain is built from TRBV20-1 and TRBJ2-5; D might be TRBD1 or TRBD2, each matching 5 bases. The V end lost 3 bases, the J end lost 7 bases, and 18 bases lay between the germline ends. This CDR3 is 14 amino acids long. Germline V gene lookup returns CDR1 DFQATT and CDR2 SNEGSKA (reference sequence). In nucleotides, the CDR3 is TGCAGTGCTAGGGCCGGTGGGGGTAGATCGACCCAGTACTTC. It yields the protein CSARAGGGRSTQYF.

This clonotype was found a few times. The DNA for the CDR3 is TGTGCCAGCAGCTTAGGGGTTATGGGCTATGGCTACACCTTC. Amino acids: CASSLGVMGYGYTF. The chain couples TRBV7-2 to TRBJ1-2; D not certain. Germline values: CDR1 SGHTA, CDR2 FQGNSA. V shed 1 base and J shed 4 bases, with 10 bases lying between them. This CDR3 has 14 residues.

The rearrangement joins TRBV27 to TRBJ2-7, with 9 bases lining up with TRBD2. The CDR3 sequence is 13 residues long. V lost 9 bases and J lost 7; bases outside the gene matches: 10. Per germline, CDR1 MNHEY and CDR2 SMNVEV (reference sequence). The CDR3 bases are TGTGCCAGTGGGACTAGCCGGTACAATGAGCAGTACTTC. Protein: CASGTSRYNEQYF.

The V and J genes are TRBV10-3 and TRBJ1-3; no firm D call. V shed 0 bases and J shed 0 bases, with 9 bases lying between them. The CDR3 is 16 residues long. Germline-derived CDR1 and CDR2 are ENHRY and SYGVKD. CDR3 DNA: TGTGCCATCAGTGAGTCCAGGCCCTCCTCTGGAAACACCATATATTTT. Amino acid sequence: CAISESRPSSGNTIYF.

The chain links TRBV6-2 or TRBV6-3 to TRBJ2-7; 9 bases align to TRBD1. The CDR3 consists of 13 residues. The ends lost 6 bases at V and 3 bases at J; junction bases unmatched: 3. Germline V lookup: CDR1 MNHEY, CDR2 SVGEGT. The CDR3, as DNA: TGTGCCAGCAGGGGACAGGGTGACTACGAGCAGTACTTC. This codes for CASRGQGDYEQYF.

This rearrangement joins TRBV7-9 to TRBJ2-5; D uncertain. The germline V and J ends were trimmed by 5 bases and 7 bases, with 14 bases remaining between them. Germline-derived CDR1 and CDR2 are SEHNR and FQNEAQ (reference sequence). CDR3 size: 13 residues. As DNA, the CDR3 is TGTGCCAGCAGCGCACTGGTGCTGGGGACCCAGTACTTC. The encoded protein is CASSALVLGTQYF.

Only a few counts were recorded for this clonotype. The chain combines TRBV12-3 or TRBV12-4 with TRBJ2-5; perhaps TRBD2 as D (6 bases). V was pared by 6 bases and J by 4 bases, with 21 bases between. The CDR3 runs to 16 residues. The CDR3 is CASSSRRGQIGETQYF. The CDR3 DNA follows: TGTGCCAGCAGCTCCAGGCGGGGTCAAATTGGAGAGACCCAGTACTTC.

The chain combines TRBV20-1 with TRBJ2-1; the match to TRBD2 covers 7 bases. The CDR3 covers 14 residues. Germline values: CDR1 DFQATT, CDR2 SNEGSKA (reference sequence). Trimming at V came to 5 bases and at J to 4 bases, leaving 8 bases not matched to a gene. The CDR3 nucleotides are TGCAGTGCTGTCGAGCGGGAAGTTTACAATGAGCAGTTCTTC. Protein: CSAVEREVYNEQFF.

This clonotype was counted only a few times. The CDR3 DNA sequence: TGCAGTGCTAGACCCCGGGACTCAGGCGAGCAGTACTTC. Translating gives CSARPRDSGEQYF. This sequence joins TRBV20-1 and TRBJ2-7, with D possibly being TRBD2 (6 bases). Germline-derived CDR1 and CDR2 are DFQATT and SNEGSKA (reference sequence). Deletions cut 2 bases from V and 6 bases from J, with 14 bases between. This CDR3 comprises 13 residues.

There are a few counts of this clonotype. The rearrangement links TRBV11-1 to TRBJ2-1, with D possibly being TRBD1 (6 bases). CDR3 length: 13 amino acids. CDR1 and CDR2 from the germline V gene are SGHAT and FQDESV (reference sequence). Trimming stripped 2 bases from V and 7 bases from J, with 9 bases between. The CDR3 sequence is CASSLTGRNEQFF. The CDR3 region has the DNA TGTGCCAGCAGCTTAACAGGGAGAAATGAGCAGTTCTTC. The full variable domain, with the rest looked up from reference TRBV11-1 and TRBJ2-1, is EAEVAQSPRYKITEKSQAVAFWCDPISGHATLYWYRQILGQGPELLVQFQDESVVDDSQLPKDRFSAERLKGVDSTLKIQPAELGDSAMYLCASSLTGRNEQFFGPGTRLTVL.

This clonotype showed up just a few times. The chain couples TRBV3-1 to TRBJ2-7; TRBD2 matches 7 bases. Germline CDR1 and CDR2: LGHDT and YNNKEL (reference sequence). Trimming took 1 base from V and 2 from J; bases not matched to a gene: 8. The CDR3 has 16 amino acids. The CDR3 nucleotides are TGTGCCAGCAGCCAAGCTGGGGGAGGGAGTACCTACGAGCAGTACTTC. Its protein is CASSQAGGGSTYEQYF.

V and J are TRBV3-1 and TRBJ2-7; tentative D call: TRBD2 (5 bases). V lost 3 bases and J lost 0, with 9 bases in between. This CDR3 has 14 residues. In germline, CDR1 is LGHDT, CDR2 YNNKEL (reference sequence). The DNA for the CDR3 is TGTGCCAGCAGCCACACGGGGTACTCCTACGAGCAGTACTTC. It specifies CASSHTGYSYEQYF.

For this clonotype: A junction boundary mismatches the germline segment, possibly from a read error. CDR3: CSVEGARGTEAFF. The CDR3 DNA reads TGCAGCGTCGAAGGGGCCCGTGGGACTGAAGCTTTCTTT. The rearrangement links TRBV29-1 to TRBJ1-1; a weak D match, TRBD1 (5 bases). The V gene's germline CDR1 is SQVTM and CDR2 ANQGSEA. The CDR3 spans 13 residues.

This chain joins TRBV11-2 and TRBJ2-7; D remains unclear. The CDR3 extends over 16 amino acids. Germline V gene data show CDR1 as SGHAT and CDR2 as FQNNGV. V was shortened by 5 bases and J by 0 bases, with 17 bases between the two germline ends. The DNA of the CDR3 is TGTGCCAGCAGCCCATTTGAGAGAGGTCTCTCCTACGAGCAGTACTTC. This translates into CASSPFERGLSYEQYF.

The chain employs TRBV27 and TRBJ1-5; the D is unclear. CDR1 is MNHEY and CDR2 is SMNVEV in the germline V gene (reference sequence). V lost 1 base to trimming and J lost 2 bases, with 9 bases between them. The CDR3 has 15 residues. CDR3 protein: CASSLLPVRNQPQHF. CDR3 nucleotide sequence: TGTGCCAGCAGTTTATTACCGGTACGCAATCAGCCCCAGCATTTT.

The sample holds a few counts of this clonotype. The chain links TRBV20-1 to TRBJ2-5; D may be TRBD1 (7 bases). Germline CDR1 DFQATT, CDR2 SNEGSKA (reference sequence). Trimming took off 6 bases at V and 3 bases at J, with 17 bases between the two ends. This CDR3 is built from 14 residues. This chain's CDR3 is CSADNDREEETQYF. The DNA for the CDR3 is TGCAGTGCCGATAATGACAGGGAGGAAGAGACCCAGTACTTC.

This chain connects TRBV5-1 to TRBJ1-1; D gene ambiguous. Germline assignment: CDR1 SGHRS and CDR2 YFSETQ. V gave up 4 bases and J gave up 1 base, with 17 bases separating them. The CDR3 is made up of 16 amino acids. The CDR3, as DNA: TGCGCCAGCAGCGGCAATATAGTGACGGGGAACACTGAAGCTTTCTTT. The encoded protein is CASSGNIVTGNTEAFF.

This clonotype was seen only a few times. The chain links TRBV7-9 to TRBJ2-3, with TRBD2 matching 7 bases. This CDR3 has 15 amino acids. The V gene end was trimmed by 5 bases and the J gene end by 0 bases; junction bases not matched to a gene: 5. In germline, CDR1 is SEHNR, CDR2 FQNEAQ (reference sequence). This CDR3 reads CASSRTSDSTDTQYF. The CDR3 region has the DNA TGTGCCAGCAGCAGAACTAGCGACAGCACAGATACGCAGTATTTT.

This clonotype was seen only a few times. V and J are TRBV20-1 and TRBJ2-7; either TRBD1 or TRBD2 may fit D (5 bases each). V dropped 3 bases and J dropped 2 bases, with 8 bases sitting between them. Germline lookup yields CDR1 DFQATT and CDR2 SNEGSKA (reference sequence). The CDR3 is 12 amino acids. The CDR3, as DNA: TGCAGTGCTAGCCGGGACCCCTACGAGCAGTACTTC. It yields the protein CSASRDPYEQYF.

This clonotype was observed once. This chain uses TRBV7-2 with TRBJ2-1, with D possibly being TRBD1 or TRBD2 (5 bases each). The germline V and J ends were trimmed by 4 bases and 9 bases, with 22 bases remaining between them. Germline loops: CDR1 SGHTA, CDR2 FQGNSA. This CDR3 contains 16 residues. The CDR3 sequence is CASSSPRGEGTGEQFF. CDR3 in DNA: TGTGCCAGCAGCTCTCCGAGAGGGGAAGGTACGGGTGAGCAGTTCTTC.

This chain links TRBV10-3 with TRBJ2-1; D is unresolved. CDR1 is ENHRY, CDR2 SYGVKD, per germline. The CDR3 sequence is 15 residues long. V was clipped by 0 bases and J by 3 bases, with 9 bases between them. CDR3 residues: CAISESSQRYNEQFF. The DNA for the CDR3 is TGTGCCATCAGTGAGTCGAGCCAGCGCTACAATGAGCAGTTCTTC.

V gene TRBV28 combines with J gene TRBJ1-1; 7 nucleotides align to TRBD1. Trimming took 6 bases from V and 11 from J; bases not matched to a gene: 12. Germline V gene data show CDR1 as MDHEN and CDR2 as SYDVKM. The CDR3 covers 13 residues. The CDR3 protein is CASRRDAGQSAFF. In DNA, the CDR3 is TGTGCCAGCAGAAGAGACGCGGGACAGAGCGCTTTCTTT.